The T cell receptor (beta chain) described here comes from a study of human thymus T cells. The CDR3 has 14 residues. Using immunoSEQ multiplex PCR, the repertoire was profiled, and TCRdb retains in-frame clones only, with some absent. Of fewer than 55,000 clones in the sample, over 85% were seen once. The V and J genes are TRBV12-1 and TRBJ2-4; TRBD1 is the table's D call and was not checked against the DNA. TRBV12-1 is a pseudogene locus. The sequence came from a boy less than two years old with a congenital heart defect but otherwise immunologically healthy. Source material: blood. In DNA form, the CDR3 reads TGTGCCAGCAGCTTTGCCAGGGTCAAAAACATTCAGTACTTC. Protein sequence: CASSFARVKNIQYF.